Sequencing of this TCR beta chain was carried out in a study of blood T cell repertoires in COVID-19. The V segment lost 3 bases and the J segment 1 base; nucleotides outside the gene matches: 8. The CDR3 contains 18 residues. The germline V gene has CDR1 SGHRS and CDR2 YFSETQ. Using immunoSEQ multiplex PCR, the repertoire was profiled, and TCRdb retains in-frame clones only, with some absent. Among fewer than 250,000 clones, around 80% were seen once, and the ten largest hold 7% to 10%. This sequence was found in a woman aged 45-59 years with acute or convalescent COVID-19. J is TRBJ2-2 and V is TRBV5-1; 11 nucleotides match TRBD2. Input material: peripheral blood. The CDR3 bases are TGCGCCAGCAGCTCCCTCTTGGGGACTAGCGGGAACACCGGGGAGCTGTTTTTT. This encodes CASSSLLGTSGNTGELFF.